The entry below describes one TCR beta chain. Its recognized antigen is unknown. Per-base quality was not reported, and no clone a single base away is much larger than it. The data were obtained in a study of blood T cell repertoires in COVID-19 (dated by TCRdb to the early 2020s). Background on the whole study: Samples covering the acute and convalescent phases of COVID-19 were provided by collaborators in the United States, Italy and Spain. The prospective study material was composed of cDNA or gDNA derived from T cells, B-cell-depleted T cells, or PBMCs. Subjects who had been exposed to COVID-19, were actively infected with it, or had recovered from it provided the deeply sampled blood TCRbeta repertoires that made up the dataset. The repertoires were made available in a free public database intended to serve as a resource for research on the immune response to SARS-CoV-2. Samples were obtained from the ongoing ImmuneRACE study (first 160 participants) and from over 1,000 subjects provided by 6 global collaborators. A de-identified subject ID, COVID-19 status, age in years and sex were almost always included in the sample metadata. Where available, HLA class I and class II types were obtained from metadata supplied by the sample provider rather than from assay-based typing. Broader findings and caveats from the paper: Clinical and demographic metadata were provided uncurated, with the amount varying by source and participant.

The immunoSEQ Assay, a bias-controlled multiplex PCR, was used to amplify TCRbeta CDR3 regions from genomic DNA. In the original analysis: The number of nucleated cells in each sample was estimated by amplification of reference gene primers within the assay. Sequence reads were collapsed and filtered to measure the absolute abundance of every unique TCRbeta CDR3 rearrangement. For each sample, productive Simpson clonality was calculated as the square root of Simpson's diversity index over productive rearrangements. The source is immuneACCESS, and TCRdb retained only in-frame sequences with V and J called. Part of the clones is not carried over; for the studies checked, unresolved V genes explain less than half of this, and the remainder is unexplained. V, J and clone size were drawn from that table, and D and trimming were deduced from the DNA. This sample has 110,000 or so clones in its table, and 88% of those were observed once. The top ten hold less than 8.5% of the sample.

CDR1 KGHSH and CDR2 LQKENI are derived from the germline V gene. The CDR3 runs 16 residues from the cysteine to the phenylalanine. The retained sequence is limited to the CDR3, 48 bases, with the frame set at the first base. Trimming leaves V shorter by 4 bases and J shorter by 2 bases, with the junction holding 6 bases beyond the gene matches. Another Seattle source contributed samples from volunteer blood donors who had recovered from COVID-19. The collaborating institutions used their own protocols to collect whole blood in K2EDTA tubes. For TCRbeta analysis, collaborators shipped samples as frozen whole blood, isolated PBMCs, or DNA extracted from either of those sample types.

The sequence links TRBV18 to TRBJ2-1, with 9 bases aligning to TRBD1. The specimen sequenced was peripheral blood. The receptor comes from a woman in her 70s who had recovered from COVID-19. The CDR3 loop reads CASSRGTGGAYNEQFF. The nucleotide sequence reads TGTGCCAGCTCACGGGGTACAGGGGGCGCCTACAATGAGCAGTTCTTC.